This is a list of T cell receptor beta chains from one sample in a study of human T cells and chemical hapten exposure. TCRdb redid the calling of the RACE reads with MiXCR, one entry per CDR3 protein. This sample has roughly 380,000 distinct CDR3 sequences, with approximately 5.1% found just once. Specimen: whole blood, collected in connection with sensitization to the hapten diphenylcyclopropenone (DPC). The receptors stem from a woman in her forties or fifties with alopecia areata. Some clones in this sample may be carry-over from other donors' samples. Each CDR3 is given with its conserved first and last residue. Each record gives: D gene, V gene, J gene, CDR3 length, clone size, CDR3 DNA, CDR3 protein. D genes are given only for firm matches. Expanded clones get a size class; other rows say once, few or many, or leave the size out.

-,TRBV3-1,TRBJ1-3,13,few,TGTGCCAGCAGCCGGCGCTCTGGAAACACCATATATTTT,CASSRRSGNTIYF
-,TRBV3-1,TRBJ1-1,13,many,TGTGCCAGCAGCCAAGATGGTCCGTTTGGAGCTTTCTTT,CASSQDGPFGAFF
TRBD1,TRBV25-1,TRBJ1-1,11,few,TGTGCCAGCAGCAGACAGGGGGCAGCTTTCTTT,CASSRQGAAFF
-,TRBV5-1,TRBJ2-5,15,-,TGCGCCAGCAGCCGGCCCCGGGCCGGCCAAGAGACCCAGTACTTC,CASSRPRAGQETQYF
-,TRBV29-1,TRBJ2-3,12,-,TGCAGCGTTGAAGGGGGTGCAGATACGCAGTATTTT,CSVEGGADTQYF
-,TRBV25-1,TRBJ1-1,13,-,TGTGCCAGCAGTGCTGGGGGGTACACTGAAGCTTTCTTT,CASSAGGYTEAFF
-,TRBV12-5,TRBJ2-2,14,few,TGTGCTAGTGGTTTGGTAGGCAACCCCGGGGAGCTGTTTTTT,CASGLVGNPGELFF
-,TRBV3-1,TRBJ1-4,16,many,TGTGCCAGCAGCCAAGATTGGACAGCGGGGAAGGAAAAACTGTTTTTT,CASSQDWTAGKEKLFF
-,TRBV28,TRBJ2-3,15,many,TGTGCCAGCAGTTTGGCAGCGACTAGCACAGATACGCAGTATTTT,CASSLAATSTDTQYF
-,TRBV7-8,TRBJ2-5,14,many,TGTGCCAGCAGCTTAGGACCGGCCAAAGAGACCCAGTACTTC,CASSLGPAKETQYF
-,TRBV30,TRBJ2-3,16,many,TGTGCCTGGAGTGTAGGGCGGGTTGGTGGATCGGATACGCAGTATTTT,CAWSVGRVGGSDTQYF
-,TRBV9,TRBJ1-5,15,many,TGTGCCAGCAGCTCCGGGACAATTGGCAATCAGCCCCAGCATTTT,CASSSGTIGNQPQHF
-,TRBV5-1,TRBJ2-7,15,-,TGCGCCAGCAGCCTGGGTGGGGGGATCTCCTACGAGCAGTACTTC,CASSLGGGISYEQYF
-,TRBV29-1,TRBJ2-5,13,many,TGCAGCGTAAAGGAGCGGAGACAAGAGACCCAGTACTTC,CSVKERRQETQYF
-,TRBV29-1,TRBJ2-2,13,many,TGCAGCGTTGACCCGGGGAACACCGGGGAGCTGTTTTTT,CSVDPGNTGELFF
-,TRBV10-2,TRBJ2-1,16,few,TGCGCCAGCAGTGAAGGGGGACGGGAGTGGTACAATGAGCAGTTCTTC,CASSEGGREWYNEQFF
-,TRBV7-2,TRBJ1-1,20,many,TGTGCCAGCATCGGACCTTTCAGGGTCCCTGGAATGGGCGATGGAACTGAAGCTTTCTTT,CASIGPFRVPGMGDGTEAFF
TRBD1,TRBV2,TRBJ1-4,13,few,TGTGCCAGCAGACCGGGACAGGGGGAAAAACTGTTTTTT,CASRPGQGEKLFF
-,TRBV7-9,TRBJ1-5,13,-,TGTGCCAGCAGCTTGGACAGCCCACAGCCCCAGCATTTT,CASSLDSPQPQHF
TRBD2,TRBV10-3,TRBJ2-3,14,many,TGTGCCATCAGCGAGCGGGGGGGCACAGATACGCAGTATTTT,CAISERGGTDTQYF
-,TRBV29-1,TRBJ1-5,13,-,TGCAGCGTTGAAAAGGGCAGGGGACAGCCCCAGCATTTT,CSVEKGRGQPQHF
TRBD2,TRBV13,TRBJ2-7,15,many,TGTGCCAGCAGCTCAGGTCCTAGCGGCTCCTACGAGCAGTACTTC,CASSSGPSGSYEQYF